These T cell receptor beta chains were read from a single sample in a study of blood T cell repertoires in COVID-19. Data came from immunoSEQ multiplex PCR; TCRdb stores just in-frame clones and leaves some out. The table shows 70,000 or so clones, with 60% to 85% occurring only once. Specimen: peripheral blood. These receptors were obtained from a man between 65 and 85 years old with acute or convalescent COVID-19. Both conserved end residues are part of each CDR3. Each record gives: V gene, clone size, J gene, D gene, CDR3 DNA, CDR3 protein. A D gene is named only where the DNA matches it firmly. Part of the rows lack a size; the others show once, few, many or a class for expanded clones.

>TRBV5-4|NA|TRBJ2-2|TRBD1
TGTGCCAGCCTAGACAGGGCGAACACCGGGGAGCTGTTTTTT
CASLDRANTGELFF
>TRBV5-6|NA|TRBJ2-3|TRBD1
TGTGCCAGCAGCTCGAACGGACAGGTCACAGATACGCAGTATTTT
CASSSNGQVTDTQYF
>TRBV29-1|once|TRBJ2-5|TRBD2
TGCAGCGTTGCGGGGGGAGGGCCCTCTAAAGAGACCCAGTACTTC
CSVAGGGPSKETQYF
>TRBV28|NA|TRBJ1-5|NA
TGTGCCAGCAGTAGGACCGGGGAAGGGCTCTATAGCAATCAGCCCCAGCATTTT
CASSRTGEGLYSNQPQHF
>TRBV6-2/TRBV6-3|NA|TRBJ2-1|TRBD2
TGTGCCAGCAGTTACCGACTAGCGGGAGGTTATGATGAGCAGTTCTTC
CASSYRLAGGYDEQFF
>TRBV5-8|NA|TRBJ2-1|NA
TGTGCCAGCAGCTTGACGACTGGTCTCTCCTACAATGAGCAGTTCTTC
CASSLTTGLSYNEQFF
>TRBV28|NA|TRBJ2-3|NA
TGTGCCAGCGAGGCAGGAGGTGCCACAGATACGCAGTATTTT
CASEAGGATDTQYF
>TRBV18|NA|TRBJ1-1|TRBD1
TGTGCCAGCTCACTTCGACAGGGGGGAGGAAAAACTGAAGCTTTCTTT
CASSLRQGGGKTEAFF
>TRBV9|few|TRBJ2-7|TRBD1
TGTGCCAGCAGCGGTTCCGGGACAGGGAGTCCCTACGAGCAGTACTTC
CASSGSGTGSPYEQYF
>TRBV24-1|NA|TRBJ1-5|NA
TGTGCCACCAGTGACACCTCGGGACATAGCAATCAGCCCCAGCATTTT
CATSDTSGHSNQPQHF
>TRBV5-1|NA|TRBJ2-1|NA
TGCGCCAGCAGCTCAGGAAGTCCCAACAATGAGCAGTTCTTC
CASSSGSPNNEQFF